What follows are 13 T cell receptor beta chains derived from one specimen sequenced in a study of T cell responses to AZD1222 COVID-19 vaccine. Produced via immunoSEQ multiplex PCR; TCRdb's table is partial and in-frame only. The sample carries some 180,000 clones, around nine tenths recorded once. The source was peripheral blood, collected 28 days after the second dose of the MenACWY control vaccine. The receptors shown here come from an adult who received the MenACWY meningococcal vaccine as a control.

The chain joins TRBV19 to TRBJ2-7, with 8 bases identical to TRBD1. This CDR3 has 13 amino acids. Germline V CDR1 and CDR2: LNHDA, SQIVND (reference sequence). V was clipped by 10 bases and J by 5 bases; unmatched bases: 10. The CDR3 region is CATPDRERDEQYF. The CDR3 DNA reads as TGTGCCACCCCGGACAGGGAAAGAGACGAGCAGTACTTC. Supplemented by reference TRBV19 and TRBJ2-7, the full variable domain reads DGGITQSPKYLFRKEGQNVTLSCEQNLNHDAMYWYRQDPGQGLRLIYYSQIVNDFQKGDIAEGYSVSREKKESFPLTVTSAQKNPTAFYLCATPDRERDEQYFGPGTRLTVT.

The chain couples TRBV15 to TRBJ2-4, with TRBD1 as a possible D gene (6 bases). The CDR3 spans 17 residues. V lost 0 bases and J lost 0, with 12 bases in between. Germline V gene sequence: CDR1 LNHNV, CDR2 YYDKDF (reference sequence). DNA for the CDR3: TGTGCCACCAGCAGAGAGGGGACACCCTTAGCCAAAAACATTCAGTACTTC. Residues: CATSREGTPLAKNIQYF.

The DNA for the CDR3 is TGTGCCAGCAGTGGAGACATTAACCGAGCTTTCTTT. It translates to CASSGDINRAFF. The rearrangement joins TRBV2 to TRBJ1-1, with no clear D. V shed 4 bases and J shed 10 bases, with 13 bases lying between them. Germline CDR1 and CDR2: SNHLY and FYNNEI. This CDR3 spans 12 amino acids.

The CDR3 DNA sequence: TGTGCCAGCAACCTAAGGGACAGCGCCAATCAGCCCCAGCATTTT. The encoded protein is CASNLRDSANQPQHF. V is TRBV6-5 and J is TRBJ1-5, with 7 bases identical to TRBD1. The trim removed 7 bases at V and 3 bases at J, leaving 9 bases unmatched. This CDR3 contains 15 residues. CDR1 is MNHEY and CDR2 is SVGAGI in the germline V gene.

The chain uses TRBV28 and TRBJ1-5; tentatively, D is TRBD1 (6 bases). Trimming shortened V by 5 bases and J by 5 bases, and 19 bases separated the two germline ends. The germline V gene encodes CDR1 MDHEN and CDR2 SYDVKM. The CDR3 spans 16 residues. In DNA, the CDR3 is TGTGCCAGCAGTCCCCAGCGGGGGGCGACCTATCAGCCCCAGCATTTT. It specifies CASSPQRGATYQPQHF.

The CDR3 loop reads CASEGNSPLHF. The CDR3 bases are TGTGCCAGCGAGGGGAATTCACCCCTCCACTTT. The chain is built from TRBV7-9 and TRBJ1-6; TRBD1 might be the D (5 bases). V shed 8 bases and J shed 7 bases, with 6 bases lying between them. The CDR3 contains 11 residues. Germline V gene sequence: CDR1 SEHNR, CDR2 FQNEAQ (reference sequence).

The rearrangement uses TRBV30 and TRBJ1-4, with D unclear. Trimming removed 0 bases at V and 12 bases at J, with 17 bases between. Per the germline V gene, CDR1 is GTSNPN and CDR2 is SVGIG (reference sequence). The CDR3 has 14 amino acids. CDR3 nucleotides: TGTGCCTGGAGTGTACAATTCGATGGGGATGAACTGTTTTTT. As protein: CAWSVQFDGDELFF.

This clone was found once. V gene TRBV6-6 combines with J gene TRBJ2-1; 8 positions agree with TRBD2. The germline V gene has CDR1 MNHNY and CDR2 SVGAGI (reference sequence). There are 14 residues in the CDR3. V gave up 4 bases and J gave up 8 bases; unmatched junction bases: 7. This CDR3 is CASSSHGTSDEQFF. The CDR3 DNA reads as TGTGCCAGCAGTTCTCACGGGACTAGTGATGAGCAGTTCTTC.

This sequence joins TRBV5-4 and TRBJ2-2; 10 bases are a match to TRBD2. Germline V lookup: CDR1 SGHNT, CDR2 YYREEE (reference sequence). This CDR3 comprises 15 residues. V lost 2 bases and J lost 4; bases outside the gene matches: 2. CDR3 sequence (DNA): TGTGCCAGCAGCTTAGCGGGAGGGAGCACCGGGGAGCTGTTTTTT. Translating it yields CASSLAGGSTGELFF.

The rearrangement uses TRBV30 and TRBJ2-7; D remains ambiguous. The germline V gene has CDR1 GTSNPN and CDR2 SVGIG (reference sequence). This CDR3 is built from 13 residues. V lost 2 bases and J lost 0, with 8 bases in between. CDR3 protein: CAWSWRSSYEQYF. In nucleotides, the CDR3 is TGTGCCTGGAGTTGGCGAAGCTCCTACGAGCAGTACTTC.

This clone was counted a single time. V is TRBV5-5 and J is TRBJ1-1; no clear D. V lost 0 bases and J 0 bases, leaving 9 bases between the germline ends. Germline V gene data show CDR1 as SGHKS and CDR2 as YYEKEE (reference sequence). The CDR3 sequence is 15 residues long. CDR3 residues: CASSLGPRMNTEAFF. The CDR3 DNA is TGTGCCAGCAGCTTGGGTCCGAGAATGAACACTGAAGCTTTCTTT.

The chain is built from TRBV24-1 and TRBJ1-1, with a possible D match to TRBD1 (5 bases). Germline V CDR1 and CDR2: KGHDR, SFDVKD. This CDR3 is built from 16 residues. V was cut by 0 bases and J by 13 bases, with 23 bases left in between. CDR3 DNA: TGTGCCACCAGTGATTTGGGAGGGGATAAAGCCGGTGGGGTTTTCTTT. This sequence encodes CATSDLGGDKAGGVFF.

V and J are TRBV5-6 and TRBJ1-2; 8 nucleotides agree with TRBD1. This CDR3 is built from 18 residues. From germline, CDR1 is SGHDT and CDR2 YYEEEE. With V trimmed by 0 bases and J by 1 base, 11 bases remained unmatched. CDR3 loop: CASSLGSAGGQYNYGYTF. Written as DNA, the CDR3 is TGTGCCAGCAGCTTGGGCTCCGCAGGGGGCCAATATAACTATGGCTACACCTTC.